A single sample gave rise to the 9 T cell receptor beta chains below, sequenced in a study of T cell responses to AZD1222 COVID-19 vaccine. Sequencing used immunoSEQ multiplex PCR; TCRdb keeps in-frame clones, though not all of them. The table has 180,000 or so clones, about 90% seen once. The sample consisted of peripheral blood, taken 28 days after the second AZD1222 dose. All receptors come from an adult who received the AZD1222 COVID-19 vaccine.

This clone has only a few counts. The V and J genes are TRBV27 and TRBJ2-1; D gene ambiguous. The V end lost 2 bases, the J end lost 5 bases, and 1 base lay between the germline ends. The CDR3 spans 11 residues. The germline gives CDR1 MNHEY, CDR2 SMNVEV (reference sequence). The CDR3 region has the DNA TGTGCCAGCAGTTTACACAATGAGCAGTTCTTC. Translation: CASSLHNEQFF.

In this sample, this clone turned up once. V gene TRBV7-6 combines with J gene TRBJ2-7; D remains ambiguous. Germline CDR1 reads SGHVS; CDR2 reads FNYEAQ. V lost 1 base, J lost 3 bases, and 13 bases lay in between. The CDR3 is made up of 15 amino acids. The CDR3, as DNA: TGTGCCAGCAGCTTAGACGCCGGCACCCTCTACGAGCAGTACTTC. This encodes CASSLDAGTLYEQYF.

This rearrangement joins TRBV7-8 to TRBJ2-7; 12 nucleotides match TRBD1. The CDR3 runs to 16 residues. Germline CDR1 SGHVS, CDR2 FQNEAQ. V trimming: 5 bases; J trimming: 4 bases; junction bases outside the gene matches: 9. CDR3 amino acids: CASSPRGQGAIYEQYF. The CDR3 nucleotides read TGTGCCAGCAGCCCCCGGGGACAGGGGGCCATTTACGAGCAGTACTTC.

V gene TRBV6-5 combines with J gene TRBJ2-3; D possibly uses TRBD1 or TRBD2 (5 bases each). This CDR3 comprises 13 residues. The germline V gene has CDR1 MNHEY and CDR2 SVGAGI. The V end was cut by 8 bases, the J end by 3 bases, with 12 bases between. The CDR3: CASHLGETDTQYF. In DNA form, the CDR3 reads TGTGCCAGCCACTTAGGGGAGACAGATACGCAGTATTTT.

This chain joins TRBV5-1 and TRBJ1-6; D is perhaps TRBD1 (5 bases). The CDR3 spans 16 residues. The V end was cut by 1 base, the J end by 10 bases, with 18 bases between. CDR1 is SGHRS and CDR2 is YFSETQ in the germline V gene. In DNA, the CDR3 is TGCGCCAGCAGCTTGAGTTCGGTAGGAGGGGTGTCACCCCTCCACTTT. This translates into CASSLSSVGGVSPLHF.

J is TRBJ2-7 and V is TRBV18; possibly TRBD2 for D (6 bases). This CDR3 region has 16 residues. Germline assignment: CDR1 KGHSH and CDR2 LQKENI. Trimming took off 3 bases at V and 4 bases at J, with 19 bases between the two ends. CDR3 sequence reads: CASSPAGRGGSYEQYF. CDR3 nucleotides: TGTGCCAGCTCACCCGCGGGTCGTGGGGGGTCTTACGAGCAGTACTTC.

This clone was seen only once. The rearrangement uses TRBV5-1 and TRBJ1-4; 8 bases are shared with TRBD1. Germline lookup yields CDR1 SGHRS and CDR2 YFSETQ. V lost 4 bases and J lost 0; bases outside the gene matches: 8. The CDR3 is 17 amino acids. The CDR3 region is CASSPGTGYATNEKLFF. CDR3 sequence (DNA): TGCGCCAGCAGCCCCGGGACAGGCTATGCAACTAATGAAAAACTGTTTTTT.

The chain joins TRBV7-2 to TRBJ1-3, with TRBD1 matching over 9 bases. After removal of 1 base from V and 3 bases from J, the junction contained 4 bases not matched to a gene. Germline CDR1 is SGHTA and CDR2 is FQGNSA. The CDR3 is made up of 16 amino acids. CDR3: CASSLGGQGYGNTIYF. The CDR3 DNA sequence: TGTGCCAGCAGCTTAGGGGGACAGGGTTATGGAAACACCATATATTTT.

Of note for this clone: Other DNA sequences from this sample encode an identical CDR3 as well. The chain carries TRBV11-2 and TRBJ1-6; D gene unclear. Germline CDR1 reads SGHAT; CDR2 reads FQNNGV. Trimming took 0 bases from V and 7 from J, leaving 7 bases between them. The CDR3 is 14 residues long. The CDR3 is CASSLDETNSPLHF. The CDR3 bases are TGTGCCAGCAGCTTAGACGAAACCAATTCACCCCTCCACTTT.